This TCR beta chain was identified during a study of T cells in Graves' hyperthyroidism and ophthalmopathy. Amplified TCR beta CDR3 regions derived from RNA transcripts. Using the HTBI primer set, a first-round RT-PCR was run on the TCR CDR3. Each CDR3 protein gets one entry after TCRdb re-called the multiplex PCR reads with MiXCR. The sample lists around 400,000 distinct CDR3 sequences; 20% to 30% were seen once. This clonotype was detected a few times. Antigen specificity is unknown. Study conclusions and caveats: Among thyroid clonotypes expanded above 0.001, most also appeared in blood. A model of 13 V-J features distinguished ophthalmopathy from stable hyperthyroidism.

This sequence was found in a man aged 50 to 60 with Graves' hyperthyroidism. The source material was blood.

The chain's CDR3 is CASSFTGGLYEQYF. In DNA, the CDR3 is TGTGCCAGCAGCTTTACGGGAGGCCTATACGAGCAGTACTTC. The genes are TRBV5-6 and TRBJ2-7; 7 nucleotides line up with TRBD2. Losses at the gene ends were 2 bases for V and 4 bases for J; bases not matched to a gene: 6. From germline, CDR1 is SGHDT and CDR2 YYEEEE. The CDR3 sequence is 14 residues long.